This T cell receptor (beta chain) was sequenced for a study of regulatory T cells in long-lasting Graves disease. Through Arm-PCR of CDR3 regions and iRepertoire HTBI primers, TCR beta libraries were built. In TCRdb, the multiplex PCR reads were re-called with MiXCR into one record per CDR3 protein. This table has about 430,000 distinct CDR3 sequences, 15% appearing once. In the case of this clonotype: Its antigen is not known.

Study conclusions and caveats: Peripheral blood alone, not thyroid tissue, underwent study.

Time point reported: newly diagnosed GD, antithyroid drugs for less than 3 months. After RNA was extracted from PBMCs, the TCR library was made from it. With EDTA tubes as the receptacles, 7.5 to 9 milliliters of peripheral blood were drawn. Germline V gene lookup returns CDR1 SGHTS and CDR2 YDEGEE. V was shortened by 6 bases and J by 8 bases, with 14 bases between the two germline ends. The CDR3 loop spans 12 amino acids. These data were likewise used in another study, on T cells in Graves' hyperthyroidism and ophthalmopathy. Per that study: No progression to ophthalmopathy during 18 months of follow-up defined stable disease.

The rearrangement uses TRBV5-8 and TRBJ1-2; D is undetermined. The material sequenced was peripheral blood mononuclear cells (PBMCs), taken at new diagnosis, from a patient treated with antithyroid drugs. The clonotype was recovered from a middle-aged woman with Graves disease. The CDR3 DNA follows: TGTGCCAGCACCCCGGGGAAAGGGGGCTACACCTTC. Translating it yields CASTPGKGGYTF.